A single sample gave rise to the 19 T cell receptor beta chains below, sequenced in a study of blood T cell repertoires in COVID-19 (dated by TCRdb to the early 2020s). The library was produced with the immunoSEQ multiplex PCR assay. The table was pulled from immuneACCESS by TCRdb, which kept in-frame rearrangements only. Such tables lose some clones; where checked, under half of the loss comes from unresolved V genes, and the rest has no known cause. The sample table shows roughly 130,000 clones, and 87% are seen once. 3% to 4% of the sample belongs to the ten largest clones. Material: peripheral blood. These receptor sequences come from a woman in her sixties or seventies with acute or convalescent COVID-19.

V and J are TRBV18 and TRBJ1-1, with a tentative D call TRBD1 (5 bases). The V and J ends lost 2 bases and 5 bases respectively, with 15 bases between them. Germline V gives CDR1 KGHSH, CDR2 LQKENI. The CDR3 runs 15 residues. CDR3 sequence: CASSPAWRGETEAFF. DNA for the CDR3: TGTGCCAGCTCACCAGCGTGGAGGGGTGAGACTGAAGCTTTCTTT.

This clone was picked up one time. The chain carries TRBV7-8 and TRBJ2-7; 7 nucleotides line up with TRBD2. The CDR3 is made up of 14 amino acids. Per the germline V gene, CDR1 is SGHVS and CDR2 is FQNEAQ. The V and J ends lost 4 bases and 1 base, in that order; junction bases with no gene match: 4. The CDR3 DNA is TGTGCCAGCAGCTCCAGGGAGGGGTCCTACGAGCAGTACGTC. It yields the protein CASSSREGSYEQYV.

This clone was counted once. V is TRBV18 and J is TRBJ2-1, with no clear D. The V end lost 2 bases, the J end lost 7 bases, and 3 bases lay between the germline ends. The CDR3 has 11 residues. Germline assignment: CDR1 KGHSH and CDR2 LQKENI. The CDR3 bases are TGTGCCAGCTCACCAATAAATGAGCAGTTCTTC. This gives the protein CASSPINEQFF.

The gene calls are TRBV24-1 and TRBJ1-1; 7 bases line up with TRBD1. CDR1 is KGHDR and CDR2 is SFDVKD in the germline V gene. Germline trimming cut 9 bases from V and 5 bases from J; bases unmatched to any gene: 8. The CDR3 runs to 13 residues. The CDR3 DNA sequence: TGTGCCACCCGGGACAGCGCCGAGACTGAAGCTTTCTTT. Translation: CATRDSAETEAFF.

The CDR3 DNA sequence: TGCGCCAGCCGGTCGCAGGGGGTCTATGGCTACACCTTC. As protein: CASRSQGVYGYTF. The chain links TRBV5-1 to TRBJ1-2, with TRBD1 identical over 7 bases. V lost 7 bases to trimming and J lost 4 bases; unmatched junction nucleotides: 7. The CDR3 is 13 amino acids. The germline V gene has CDR1 SGHRS and CDR2 YFSETQ.

V and J are TRBV29-1 and TRBJ1-4; 7 bases fit TRBD1. Per germline, CDR1 SQVTM and CDR2 ANQGSEA. CDR3 size: 13 residues. The trim removed 3 bases at V and 7 bases at J, leaving 5 bases unmatched. The CDR3 protein is CSVEEGAGEKLFF. CDR3 DNA: TGCAGCGTTGAGGAGGGGGCCGGTGAAAAACTGTTTTTT.

This chain joins TRBV19 and TRBJ1-5; D remains unclear. The V end lost 6 bases, the J end lost 3 bases, and 15 bases lay between the germline ends. This CDR3 is built from 15 residues. Germline V CDR1 and CDR2: LNHDA, SQIVND (reference sequence). CDR3 residues: CASSMSARNNQPQHF. The CDR3 DNA reads as TGTGCCAGTAGCATGTCAGCGCGAAACAATCAGCCCCAGCATTTT.

V usage is TRBV10-3 and J usage is TRBJ2-3; D possibly corresponds to TRBD2 (6 bases). This CDR3 has 18 residues. The germline CDR1 and CDR2 sequences are ENHRY and SYGVKD. The V end was cut by 0 bases, the J end by 1 base, with 17 bases between. The CDR3 DNA follows: TGTGCCATCAGTGAGTCTATAGGTAGGAGGGAAGGCACAGATACGCAGTATTTT. This codes for CAISESIGRREGTDTQYF.

The V gene is TRBV9, the J gene TRBJ2-3; 8 nucleotides agree with TRBD1. This CDR3 is built from 16 residues. V shed 4 bases, J shed 5 bases, and the junction held 12 bases outside the gene matches. Germline V lookup: CDR1 SGDLS, CDR2 YYNGEE. CDR3 DNA sequence: TGTGCCAGCAGCCCAGGGGGCGGGGCTCTGGGAGATACGCAGTATTTT. Residues: CASSPGGGALGDTQYF.

This sequence joins TRBV19 and TRBJ1-5; no clear D gene. CDR3 size: 14 residues. V was trimmed by 4 bases and J by 5 bases, leaving 12 bases between them. From germline, CDR1 is LNHDA and CDR2 SQIVND (reference sequence). CDR3: CASSNPGRYQPQHF. The CDR3 nucleotides are TGTGCCAGTAGTAATCCGGGGAGGTATCAGCCCCAGCATTTT.

The chain is built from TRBV7-9 and TRBJ1-1; D unresolved. Germline-derived CDR1 and CDR2 are SEHNR and FQNEAQ (reference sequence). The CDR3 is made up of 13 amino acids. The V gene lost 6 bases and the J gene lost 4 bases, with 12 bases spanning the gap. DNA for the CDR3: TGTGCCAGCAGTCCCCTGGGCTCCACTGAAGCTTTCTTT. It is translated as CASSPLGSTEAFF.

The genes are TRBV5-4 and TRBJ2-1, with 8 bases identical to TRBD1. Germline V gene sequence: CDR1 SGHNT, CDR2 YYREEE (reference sequence). The CDR3 has 13 residues. Germline trimming cut 4 bases from V and 7 bases from J; bases unmatched to any gene: 4. The CDR3: CASSLTGGNEQFF. The CDR3 DNA reads as TGTGCCAGCAGCCTCACAGGGGGTAATGAGCAGTTCTTC. The full variable domain, in which reference TRBV5-4 and TRBJ2-1 provide the parts outside the CDR3, is ETGVTQSPTHLIKTRGQQVTLRCSSQSGHNTVSWYQQALGQGPQFIFQYYREEENGRGNFPPRFSGLQFPNYSSELNVNALELDDSALYLCASSLTGGNEQFFGPGTRLTVL.

V is TRBV9 and J is TRBJ2-7; perhaps TRBD2 as D (5 bases). Trimming left V 2 bases short and J 4 bases short, with 13 bases between. The CDR3 runs 14 residues. Germline lookup yields CDR1 SGDLS and CDR2 YYNGEE. CDR3 in amino acids: CASSVGEVMYEQYF. CDR3 bases: TGTGCCAGCAGCGTGGGAGAGGTAATGTACGAGCAGTACTTC.

The chain is built from TRBV4-2 and TRBJ2-1; 8 nucleotides align to TRBD2. This CDR3 is 16 amino acids long. The germline gives CDR1 LGHNA, CDR2 YNFKEQ. With V trimmed by 2 bases and J by 0 bases, 3 bases remained unmatched. The CDR3 is CASSQIAGTSYNEQFF. The CDR3 DNA follows: TGTGCCAGCAGCCAAATAGCGGGGACCTCCTACAATGAGCAGTTCTTC.

The CDR3 protein is CASKEGFQGTGEQYF. CDR3 DNA: TGTGCCAGCAAAGAAGGTTTTCAGGGGACGGGGGAGCAGTACTTC. This rearrangement joins TRBV6-5 to TRBJ2-7; perhaps TRBD1 as D (6 bases). This CDR3 is built from 15 residues. CDR1 is MNHEY, CDR2 SVGAGI, per germline. Trimming cost V 7 bases and J 7 bases, with 23 bases left between them.

The rearrangement links TRBV11-2 to TRBJ2-1, with D possibly TRBD2 on 6 matching bases. This CDR3 is 17 amino acids long. V was cut by 5 bases and J by 0 bases, with 17 bases left in between. Germline V lookup: CDR1 SGHAT, CDR2 FQNNGV. The CDR3 sequence is CASSRPLSGYSYNEQFF. CDR3 DNA sequence: TGTGCCAGCAGCCGTCCACTTAGCGGTTACTCCTACAATGAGCAGTTCTTC.

The sample holds a few counts of this clone. The chain links TRBV7-8 to TRBJ2-7; D not certain. The CDR3 has 12 residues. V was shortened by 6 bases and J by 1 base, with 7 bases between the two germline ends. Germline CDR1 and CDR2: SGHVS and FQNEAQ. The CDR3: CASSTQSYEQYF. Written as DNA, the CDR3 is TGTGCCAGCAGTACACAGTCCTACGAGCAGTACTTC.

The rearrangement uses TRBV6-5 and TRBJ1-1, with D uncertain. The CDR3 loop spans 13 amino acids. Germline loops: CDR1 MNHEY, CDR2 SVGAGI. V shed 6 bases and J shed 1 base, with 9 bases lying between them. The CDR3 coding sequence is TGTGCCAGCAGGGAGAGCCGGAACACTGAAGCTTTCTTT. Protein sequence: CASRESRNTEAFF.

This clone was seen only a few times. This chain links TRBV11-3 with TRBJ1-1; D may be TRBD1 (5 bases). CDR1 is SGHNT and CDR2 is YENEEA in the germline V gene. The CDR3 has 13 amino acids. Deletions cut 6 bases from V and 2 bases from J, with 10 bases between. CDR3 DNA sequence: TGTGCCAGCAGTCAGGGTTACAACACTGAAGCTTTCTTT. Its protein is CASSQGYNTEAFF.